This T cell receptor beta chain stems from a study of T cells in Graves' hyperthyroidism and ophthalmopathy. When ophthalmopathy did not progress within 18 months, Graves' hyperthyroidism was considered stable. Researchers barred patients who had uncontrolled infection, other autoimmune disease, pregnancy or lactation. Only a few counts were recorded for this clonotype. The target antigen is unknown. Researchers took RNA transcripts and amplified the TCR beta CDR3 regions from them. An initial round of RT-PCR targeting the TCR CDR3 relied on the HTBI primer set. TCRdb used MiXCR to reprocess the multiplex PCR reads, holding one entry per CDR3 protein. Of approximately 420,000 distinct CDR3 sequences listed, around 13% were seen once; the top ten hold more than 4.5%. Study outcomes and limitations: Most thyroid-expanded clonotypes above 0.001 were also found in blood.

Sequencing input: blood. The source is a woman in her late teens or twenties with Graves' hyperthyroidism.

For the CDR3, the DNA is TGTGCCAGCAGTTCCACCTTATCCACCGGGGAGCTGTTTTTT. Protein: CASSSTLSTGELFF. V gene TRBV12-3 or TRBV12-4 combines with J gene TRBJ2-2, with unresolved D. V shed 4 bases and J shed 4 bases, with 10 bases lying between them. The CDR3 consists of 14 residues.